This is a list of T cell receptor beta chains from one sample in a study of shared clonotypes between healthy human individuals. Data came from immunoSEQ multiplex PCR; TCRdb stores just in-frame clones and leaves some out. The repertoire consists of a few hundred thousand clones, with more than 95% occurring once and the leading ten covering 0.055% to 0.07%. The sample taken for sequencing was naive CD4+ T cells sorted from blood. The receptor source for this set is a woman in her 30s in good health. The CDR3 runs from the conserved cysteine through the conserved F or W. Each record gives: D gene, V gene, J gene, clone size, CDR3 DNA, CDR3 protein. A D gene is named only where the DNA matches it firmly. Not all rows give a size; the values are once, few, many and, for expanded clones, a class.

NA,TRBV7-2,TRBJ1-1,once,TGTGCCAGCAGCTTAGCAGGGGGGAACACTGAAGCTTTCTTT,CASSLAGGNTEAFF
TRBD1,TRBV30,TRBJ1-3,NA,TGTGCCTGGAGTACAGGGGGATCAGGAAACACCATATATTTT,CAWSTGGSGNTIYF
NA,TRBV28,TRBJ2-7,NA,TGTGCCAGCAGTTCACCGAACCAAATCATAAACTACGAGCAGTACTTC,CASSSPNQIINYEQYF
TRBD1,TRBV28,TRBJ2-3,NA,TGTGCCAGCGTCAATGGACAGGGCATAGATACGCAGTATTTT,CASVNGQGIDTQYF
NA,TRBV9,TRBJ2-2,NA,TGTGCCAGCAGCGCACGACGTACCATAAGCACCGGGGAGCTGTTTTTT,CASSARRTISTGELFF
NA,TRBV5-1,TRBJ2-1,NA,TGCGCCAGCAGTCTGTCTGCGTCTATTAGGAATTTCTACAATGAGCAGTTCTTC,CASSLSASIRNFYNEQFF
NA,TRBV11-2,TRBJ2-1,NA,TGTGCCAGCAGCCTGGGTTTCGCAGGGAAGATCTACAATGAGCAGTTCTTC,CASSLGFAGKIYNEQFF
TRBD1,TRBV10-3,TRBJ1-2,NA,TGTGCCATCAGTGAGAGACAGGGATATGGCTACACCTTC,CAISERQGYGYTF
NA,TRBV7-7,TRBJ2-3,NA,TGTGCCAGCAGCCACACCCCGACTCGCACAGATACGCAGTATTTT,CASSHTPTRTDTQYF
TRBD1,TRBV11-2,TRBJ1-6,NA,TGTGCCAGCAGCTGGACCCGGGACAGGGGTTCACCCCTCCACTTT,CASSWTRDRGSPLHF